Sequencing of this TCR beta chain was carried out in a study of T-cell reconstitution after alpha-beta-depleted transplantation in children. Study-wide findings and caveats: Alpha-beta T cells present about two months after transplant were reported to originate from several hundred expanded graft clones.

V lost 0 bases and J 3 bases, leaving 8 bases between the germline ends. This CDR3 has 14 amino acids. Germline V gene data show CDR1 as SGHRS and CDR2 as YFSETQ. This clonotype has only a few counts. Its antigen is currently unknown. Library preparation (for TCRbeta) was performed with unique molecular identifiers. TCRdb itself ran the PCR reads through MiXCR, one entry per CDR3 protein. Seen here are about 980,000 distinct CDR3 sequences, about 29% observed once, and the top ten hold around 30%. V and J are TRBV5-1 and TRBJ2-3, with D uncertain. Sequences were derived from PBMCs, mostly from graft donor cells, sampled 360 days after TCRalphabeta/CD19-depleted stem cell transplant. The source of this sequence is a boy younger than two who had a stem cell transplant for SCID, so the T cells may come from the graft donor. The CDR3 loop reads CASSLDPITDTQYF. In DNA, the CDR3 is TGCGCCAGCAGCTTGGATCCTATAACAGATACGCAGTATTTT.